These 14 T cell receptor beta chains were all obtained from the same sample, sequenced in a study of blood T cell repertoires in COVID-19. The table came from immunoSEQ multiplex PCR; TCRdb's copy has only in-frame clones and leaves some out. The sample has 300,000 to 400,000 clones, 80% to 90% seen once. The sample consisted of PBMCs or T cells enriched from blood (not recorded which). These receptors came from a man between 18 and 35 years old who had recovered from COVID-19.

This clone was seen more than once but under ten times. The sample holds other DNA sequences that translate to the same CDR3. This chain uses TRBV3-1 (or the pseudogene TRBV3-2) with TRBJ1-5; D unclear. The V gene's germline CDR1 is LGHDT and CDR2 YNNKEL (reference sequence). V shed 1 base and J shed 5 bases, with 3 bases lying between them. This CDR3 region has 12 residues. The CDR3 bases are TGTGCCAGCAGCCAAGCGGATCAGCCCCAGCATTTT. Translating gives CASSQADQPQHF.

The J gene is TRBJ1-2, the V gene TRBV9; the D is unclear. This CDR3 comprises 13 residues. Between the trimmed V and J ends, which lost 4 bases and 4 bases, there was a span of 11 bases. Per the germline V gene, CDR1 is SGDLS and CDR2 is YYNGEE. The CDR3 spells CASSREGSYGYTF. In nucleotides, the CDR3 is TGTGCCAGCAGCCGTGAGGGCTCCTATGGCTACACCTTC.

CDR3 in DNA: TGTGCCAGCAGTTACTCAGGAGGGAGAGGCTACACCTTC. The encoded protein is CASSYSGGRGYTF. The chain is built from TRBV6-5 and TRBJ1-2; D not certain. Looked up from germline, CDR1 is MNHEY and CDR2 is SVGAGI. Trimming left V 0 bases short and J 8 bases short, with 10 bases between. This CDR3 is built from 13 residues.

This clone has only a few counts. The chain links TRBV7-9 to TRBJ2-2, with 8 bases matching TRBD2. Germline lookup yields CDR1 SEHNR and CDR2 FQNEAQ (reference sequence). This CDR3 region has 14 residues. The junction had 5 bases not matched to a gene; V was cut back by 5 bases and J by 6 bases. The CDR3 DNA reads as TGTGCCAGCAGCCTGCGGGGGGACGCCGGGGAGCTGTTTTTT. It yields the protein CASSLRGDAGELFF.

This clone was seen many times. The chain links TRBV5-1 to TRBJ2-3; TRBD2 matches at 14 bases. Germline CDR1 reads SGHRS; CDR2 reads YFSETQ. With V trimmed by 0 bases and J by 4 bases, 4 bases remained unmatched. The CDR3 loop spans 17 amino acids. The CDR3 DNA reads TGCGCCAGCAGCTTGGAGGGGACTAGCGGGGGCTCAGATACGCAGTATTTT. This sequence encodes CASSLEGTSGGSDTQYF.

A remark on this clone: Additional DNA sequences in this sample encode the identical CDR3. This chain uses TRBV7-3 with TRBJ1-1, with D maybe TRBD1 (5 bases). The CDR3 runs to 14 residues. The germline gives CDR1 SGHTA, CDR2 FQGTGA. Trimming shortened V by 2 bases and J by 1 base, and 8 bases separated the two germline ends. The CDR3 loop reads CASSLGAANTEAFF. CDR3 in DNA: TGTGCCAGCAGCTTAGGGGCAGCGAACACTGAAGCTTTCTTT.

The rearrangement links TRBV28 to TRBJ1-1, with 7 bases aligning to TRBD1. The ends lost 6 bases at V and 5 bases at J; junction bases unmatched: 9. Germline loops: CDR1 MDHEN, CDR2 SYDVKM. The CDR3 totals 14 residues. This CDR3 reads CASSLAGGETEAFF. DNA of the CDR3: TGTGCCAGCAGCCTGGCAGGGGGTGAGACTGAAGCTTTCTTT.

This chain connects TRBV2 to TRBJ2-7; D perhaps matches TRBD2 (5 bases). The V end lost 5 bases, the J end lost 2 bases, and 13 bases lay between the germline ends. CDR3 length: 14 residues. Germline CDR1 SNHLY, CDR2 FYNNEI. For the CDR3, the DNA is TGTGCCAGCAGTCCCCGGACTTCCCCCTACGAGCAGTACTTC. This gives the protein CASSPRTSPYEQYF. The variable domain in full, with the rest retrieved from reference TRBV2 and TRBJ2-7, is EPEVTQTPSHQVTQMGQEVILRCVPISNHLYFYWYRQILGQKVEFLVSFYNNEISEKSEIFDDQFSVERPDGSNFTLKIRSTKLEDSAMYFCASSPRTSPYEQYFGPGTRLTVT.

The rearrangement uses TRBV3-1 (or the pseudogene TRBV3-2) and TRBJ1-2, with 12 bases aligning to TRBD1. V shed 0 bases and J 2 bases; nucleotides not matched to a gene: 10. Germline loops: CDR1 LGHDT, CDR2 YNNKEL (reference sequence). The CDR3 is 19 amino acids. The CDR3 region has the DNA TGTGCCAGCAGCCAAGATTTCGGGACAGGGGGCGCGGAAAACTATGGCTACACCTTC. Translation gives CASSQDFGTGGAENYGYTF.

CDR3 protein: CASSLDRRRANSPLHF. The CDR3 DNA follows: TGTGCCAGCAGCTTAGACAGGAGGCGAGCTAATTCACCCCTCCACTTT. The J gene is TRBJ1-6, the V gene TRBV7-3, with D possibly matching TRBD1 (6 bases). This CDR3 region has 16 residues. Germline V gene lookup returns CDR1 SGHTA and CDR2 FQGTGA. The V end was cut by 2 bases, the J end by 6 bases, with 14 bases between.

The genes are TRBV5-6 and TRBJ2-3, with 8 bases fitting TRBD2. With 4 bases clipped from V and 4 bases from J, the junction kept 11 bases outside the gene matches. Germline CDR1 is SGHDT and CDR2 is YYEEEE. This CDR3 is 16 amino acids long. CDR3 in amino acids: CASSNQVGLGADTQYF. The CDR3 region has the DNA TGTGCCAGCAGCAACCAGGTGGGACTAGGCGCAGATACGCAGTATTTT.

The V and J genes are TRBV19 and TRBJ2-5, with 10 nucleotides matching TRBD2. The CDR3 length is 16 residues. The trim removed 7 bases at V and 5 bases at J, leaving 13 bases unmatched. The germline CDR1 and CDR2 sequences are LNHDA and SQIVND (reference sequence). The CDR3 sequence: CASKPGLAFFGETQYF. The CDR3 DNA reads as TGTGCCAGTAAACCGGGACTAGCGTTCTTCGGGGAGACCCAGTACTTC.

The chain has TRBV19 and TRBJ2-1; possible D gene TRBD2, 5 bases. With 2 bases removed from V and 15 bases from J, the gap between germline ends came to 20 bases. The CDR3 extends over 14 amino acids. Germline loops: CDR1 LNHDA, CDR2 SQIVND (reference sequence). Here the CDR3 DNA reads TGTGCCAGTAGTATACCCCGGGGTATGCCTTGGAGGTTCTTC. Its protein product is CASSIPRGMPWRFF.

CDR3 loop: CASSIPGLARYNEQFF. The DNA of the CDR3 is TGTGCCAGCAGCATTCCGGGACTAGCGCGTTACAATGAGCAGTTCTTC. The chain combines TRBV11-2 with TRBJ2-1, with 10 bases fitting TRBD2. Germline V gene sequence: CDR1 SGHAT, CDR2 FQNNGV. The CDR3 is 16 residues long. Trimming took 5 bases from V and 4 from J; bases not matched to a gene: 8.